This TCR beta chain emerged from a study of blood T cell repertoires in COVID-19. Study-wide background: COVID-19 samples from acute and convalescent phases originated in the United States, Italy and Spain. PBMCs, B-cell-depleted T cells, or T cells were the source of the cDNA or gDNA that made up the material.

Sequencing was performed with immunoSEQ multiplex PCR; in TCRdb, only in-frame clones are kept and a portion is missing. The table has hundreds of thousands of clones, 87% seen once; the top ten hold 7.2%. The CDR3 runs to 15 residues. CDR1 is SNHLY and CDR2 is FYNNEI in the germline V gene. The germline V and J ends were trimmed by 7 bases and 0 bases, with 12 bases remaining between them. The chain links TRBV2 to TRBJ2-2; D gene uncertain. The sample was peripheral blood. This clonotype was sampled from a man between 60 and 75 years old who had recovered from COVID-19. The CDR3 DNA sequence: TGTGCCAGCACCACATCCGCCGCGAACACCGGGGAGCTGTTTTTT. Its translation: CASTTSAANTGELFF.